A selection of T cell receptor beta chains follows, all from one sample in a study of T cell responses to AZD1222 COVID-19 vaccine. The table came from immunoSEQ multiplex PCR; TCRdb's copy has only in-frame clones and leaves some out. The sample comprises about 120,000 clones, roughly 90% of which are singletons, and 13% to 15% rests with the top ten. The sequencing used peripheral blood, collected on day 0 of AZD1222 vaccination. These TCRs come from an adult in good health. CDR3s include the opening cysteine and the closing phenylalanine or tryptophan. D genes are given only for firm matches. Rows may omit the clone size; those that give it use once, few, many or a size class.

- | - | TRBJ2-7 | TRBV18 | TGTGCCAGCTCACCACGGCTCACAGGTGGGGGCGGCGAGCAGTACTTC | CASSPRLTGGGGEQYF
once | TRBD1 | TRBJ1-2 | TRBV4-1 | TGCGCCAGCAGCCTTGTCCCGGGACAGGGGGCCTCTAACTATGGCTACACCTTC | CASSLVPGQGASNYGYTF
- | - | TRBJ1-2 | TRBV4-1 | TGCGCCAGCAGCGGTAGACTAGCGAACTATGGCTACACCTTC | CASSGRLANYGYTF
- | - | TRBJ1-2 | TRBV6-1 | TGTGCCAGCAGTGAAGGCCGGGGGGGTGTCTATGGCTACACCTTC | CASSEGRGGVYGYTF
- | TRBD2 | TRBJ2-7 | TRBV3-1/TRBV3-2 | TGTGCCAGCAGCCCCGGGACTAGCTCCTACGAGCAGTACTTC | CASSPGTSSYEQYF
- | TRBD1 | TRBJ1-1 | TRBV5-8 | TGTGCCAGCAGCACGGGACAGGGGTTGAACACTGAAGCTTTCTTT | CASSTGQGLNTEAFF
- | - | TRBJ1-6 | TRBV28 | TGTGCCAGCAGTTTGGGAGGCACGGGTCGGTCACCCCTCCACTTT | CASSLGGTGRSPLHF
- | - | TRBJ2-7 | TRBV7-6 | TGTGCCAGCAGCTTAGCTCTTTCCTACGAGCAGTACTTC | CASSLALSYEQYF
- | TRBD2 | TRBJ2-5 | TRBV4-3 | TGCGCCAGCAGCCAAGGTATCGGGGATAGCGGGGTCCAAGAGACCCAGTACTTC | CASSQGIGDSGVQETQYF
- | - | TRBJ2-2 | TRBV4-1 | TGCGCCAGCAGCCTAACGCCCCGCGGTCCCCCCGGGGAGCTGTTTTTT | CASSLTPRGPPGELFF
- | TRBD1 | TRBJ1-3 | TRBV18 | TGTGCCAGCTCACCCCGGACAGGGTACGACTCTGGAAACACCATATATTTT | CASSPRTGYDSGNTIYF
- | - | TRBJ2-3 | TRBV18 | TGTGCCAGCTCACCTGGACATAATCGGGATACGCAGTATTTT | CASSPGHNRDTQYF
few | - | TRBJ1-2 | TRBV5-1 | TGCGCCAGCAGGGAGTCAGGAGAATATGGCTACACCTTC | CASRESGEYGYTF
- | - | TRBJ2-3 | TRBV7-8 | TGTGCCAGCATCTGGGGGACAAACACAGATACGCAGTATTTT | CASIWGTNTDTQYF
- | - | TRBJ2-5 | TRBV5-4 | TGTGCCAGCAGCCCGGGAAGGTCCCAAGAGAAAACCCAGTACTTC | CASSPGRSQEKTQYF
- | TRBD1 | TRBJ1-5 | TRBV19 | TGTGCCAGTAGTATCCAAGGACAGGGGACCTATAGCAATCAGCCCCAGCATTTT | CASSIQGQGTYSNQPQHF
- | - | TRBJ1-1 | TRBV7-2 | TGTGCCAGCAGGCAGACAGTAATGAACACTGAAGCTTTCTTT | CASRQTVMNTEAFF
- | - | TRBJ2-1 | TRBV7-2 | TGTGCCAGCAGCTTCCAGGGGGGGGTAGCCTACAATGAGCAGTTCTTC | CASSFQGGVAYNEQFF
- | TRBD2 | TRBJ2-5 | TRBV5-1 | TGCGCCAGCAGCACCGGACTAGCGGGCCGCTTGGGAGAGACCCAGTACTTC | CASSTGLAGRLGETQYF
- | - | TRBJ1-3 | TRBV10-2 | TGCGCCAGCAGTGCCGGCTTTTTCTCTGGAAACACCATATATTTT | CASSAGFFSGNTIYF
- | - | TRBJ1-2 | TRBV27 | TGTGCCAGCTCACTCGACCAGTTCGGCTATGGCTACACCTTC | CASSLDQFGYGYTF
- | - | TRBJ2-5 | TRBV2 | TGTGCCAGCCTCCCGGTGGTTAGGGAGACCCAGTACTTC | CASLPVVRETQYF
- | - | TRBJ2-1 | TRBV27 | TGTGCCAGCAGTTTAATGTCCTACAATGAGCAGTTCTTC | CASSLMSYNEQFF
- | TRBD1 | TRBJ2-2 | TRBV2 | TGTGCCAGCAGTGATCTGCAGGGGGCCGGGGAGCTGTTTTTT | CASSDLQGAGELFF
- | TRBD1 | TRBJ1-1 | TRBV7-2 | TGTGCCAGCAGCTTAGAGACAGGGCGAGCTACGCTTGAAGCTTTCTTT | CASSLETGRATLEAFF
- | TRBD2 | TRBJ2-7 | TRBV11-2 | TGTGCCAGCAGCTTCCTAGCGGGAGAGTCCTACGAGCAGTACTTC | CASSFLAGESYEQYF
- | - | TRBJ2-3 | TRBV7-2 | TGTGCCAGCAGCCCTGACTACACAGATACGCAGTATTTT | CASSPDYTDTQYF